The 20 T cell receptor beta chains listed next were all sequenced from one sample in a study of OX40 agonist ivuxolimab in advanced cancers. The protocol was immunoSEQ multiplex PCR, while the TCRdb copy is restricted to in-frame clones and leaves out a portion. The repertoire has 45,000 to 55,000 clones, around 85% of them found once; the top ten carry 0.95% to 1.2%. The input for sequencing was CD4+ or CD8+ T cells sorted from blood, taken in a trial of the OX40 agonist ivuxolimab. These TCRs come from an adult with an advanced solid tumor such as melanoma, head and neck, liver or kidney cancer.

This clone was seen only a few times. V and J are TRBV9 and TRBJ2-5; TRBD2 matches at 11 bases. Germline CDR1 and CDR2: SGDLS and YYNGEE. This CDR3 spans 15 amino acids. Losses at the gene ends were 4 bases for V and 5 bases for J; bases not matched to a gene: 7. The CDR3 sequence is CASSFSGGAGETQYF. The DNA of the CDR3 is TGTGCCAGCAGCTTTAGCGGGGGGGCCGGGGAGACCCAGTACTTC.

The CDR3 nucleotides read TGTGCCTGGAAGAAGGACAGACTTAACTATGGCTACACCTTC. This encodes CAWKKDRLNYGYTF. This chain joins TRBV30 and TRBJ1-2; D might be TRBD1 (6 bases). Germline V gene lookup returns CDR1 GTSNPN and CDR2 SVGIG (reference sequence). The CDR3 covers 14 residues. The V end lost 4 bases, the J end lost 1 base, and 13 bases lay between the germline ends.

The chain has TRBV4-3 and TRBJ2-5, with D unresolved. The CDR3 has 14 amino acids. The germline CDR1 and CDR2 sequences are LGHNA and YSLEER. V was pared by 0 bases and J by 3 bases, with 8 bases between. CDR3 DNA sequence: TGCGCCAGCAGCCAAGAGAACAATAAAGAGACCCAGTACTTC. Translated, it gives CASSQENNKETQYF.

The rearrangement links TRBV7-2 to TRBJ2-7; 10 positions agree with TRBD1. The CDR3 length is 16 residues. Germline-derived CDR1 and CDR2 are SGHTA and FQGNSA. Losses at the gene ends were 4 bases for V and 4 bases for J; bases not matched to a gene: 10. CDR3 amino acids: CASSSRPGQGRYEQYF. CDR3 coding DNA: TGTGCCAGCAGCTCCAGACCGGGACAGGGGAGATACGAGCAGTACTTC.

This chain joins TRBV6-5 and TRBJ1-3; possible D gene TRBD1, 5 bases. Trimming cost V 4 bases and J 0 bases, with 13 bases left between them. The CDR3 spans 16 residues. Looked up from germline, CDR1 is MNHEY and CDR2 is SVGAGI. As DNA, the CDR3 is TGTGCCAGCAGTTTAACAGGACCCTTCTCTGGAAACACCATATATTTT. Protein sequence: CASSLTGPFSGNTIYF.

This clone was seen a single time. The chain carries TRBV9 and TRBJ1-2; unclear D gene. V lost 0 bases and J 0 bases, leaving 12 bases between the germline ends. Germline V gene data show CDR1 as SGDLS and CDR2 as YYNGEE. The CDR3 is made up of 16 amino acids. The CDR3 loop is CASSVDRRAANYGYTF. CDR3 nucleotides: TGTGCCAGCAGCGTAGATAGGAGGGCAGCTAACTATGGCTACACCTTC.

The genes are TRBV5-4 and TRBJ2-1; TRBD2 matches 10 bases. The CDR3 totals 15 residues. Germline CDR1 and CDR2: SGHNT and YYREEE (reference sequence). Trimming cost V 5 bases and J 4 bases; bases outside gene matches: 6. CDR3 amino acids: CASSSGTSAYNEQFF. As DNA, the CDR3 is TGTGCCAGCAGTTCCGGGACTAGCGCATACAATGAGCAGTTCTTC.

This chain joins TRBV7-9 and TRBJ2-5; TRBD1 matches 8 bases. Losses at the gene ends were 5 bases for V and 7 bases for J; bases not matched to a gene: 9. The CDR3 is 14 amino acids. Germline V gene data show CDR1 as SEHNR and CDR2 as FQNEAQ (reference sequence). The CDR3 DNA sequence: TGTGCCAGCAGCGCGAGACGGACAGGGTGGACCCAGTACTTC. This gives the protein CASSARRTGWTQYF.

The chain joins TRBV4-3 to TRBJ1-2, with D unclear. The germline V gene encodes CDR1 LGHNA and CDR2 YSLEER. V lost 0 bases and J lost 7, with 12 bases in between. This CDR3 contains 14 residues. The CDR3 spells CASSQDSRSTGYTF. The CDR3 DNA reads TGCGCCAGCAGCCAAGATTCGAGGTCGACTGGCTACACCTTC.

The V and J genes are TRBV11-2 and TRBJ2-5; 7 nucleotides line up with TRBD1. Germline loops: CDR1 SGHAT, CDR2 FQNNGV. The CDR3 is made up of 15 amino acids. V was clipped by 1 base and J by 0 bases; unmatched bases: 2. The CDR3 protein is CASSLGDRDQETQYF. For the CDR3, the DNA is TGTGCCAGCAGCTTAGGCGACAGGGACCAAGAGACCCAGTACTTC.

V usage is TRBV18 and J usage is TRBJ1-2, with no clear D. This CDR3 contains 11 residues. Germline assignment: CDR1 KGHSH and CDR2 LQKENI. V was clipped by 6 bases and J by 8 bases, with 10 bases between them. The CDR3 protein is CASSDLEGYTF. The CDR3 DNA reads TGTGCCAGCTCTGACTTAGAAGGCTACACCTTC.

The rearrangement links TRBV7-2 to TRBJ1-5, with D perhaps TRBD1 (6 bases). Trimming pared 5 bases from V and 2 bases from J, leaving 19 bases between. The CDR3 covers 17 residues. Germline V gene lookup returns CDR1 SGHTA and CDR2 FQGNSA. CDR3 DNA: TGTGCCAGCAGCCCGGGCGGGGGGGCTCGGCGCAATCAGCCCCAGCATTTT. It translates to CASSPGGGARRNQPQHF.

This rearrangement joins TRBV7-6 to TRBJ2-7, with unresolved D. The germline V gene has CDR1 SGHVS and CDR2 FNYEAQ. This CDR3 is 15 amino acids long. The V gene lost 3 bases and the J gene lost 0 bases, with 12 bases spanning the gap. CDR3 amino acids: CASSFGSADSYEQYF. The CDR3 nucleotides are TGTGCCAGCAGCTTCGGCAGCGCCGACTCCTACGAGCAGTACTTC.

The rearrangement links TRBV29-1 to TRBJ2-5, with D perhaps TRBD1 (6 bases). Germline V gene data show CDR1 as SQVTM and CDR2 as ANQGSEA. This CDR3 has 14 residues. The germline V and J ends were trimmed by 3 bases and 10 bases, with 21 bases remaining between them. Written as DNA, the CDR3 is TGCAGCGTTGAGTTACAGGGTCTATTTAGAGGCCAGTACTTC. Translated, it gives CSVELQGLFRGQYF.

The chain links TRBV7-2 to TRBJ2-5, with 14 bases aligning to TRBD2. Per the germline V gene, CDR1 is SGHTA and CDR2 is FQGNSA. J lost 5 bases, V lost 4 bases, and 3 bases had no gene match. CDR3 length: 15 amino acids. The CDR3 reads CASSSGLAGGETQYF. The CDR3 coding sequence is TGTGCCAGCAGCTCCGGACTAGCGGGGGGTGAGACCCAGTACTTC. The full variable domain, in which reference TRBV7-2 and TRBJ2-5 provide the parts outside the CDR3, is GAGVSQSPSNKVTEKGKDVELRCDPISGHTALYWYRQSLGQGLEFLIYFQGNSAPDKSGLPSDRFSAERTGGSVSTLTIQRTQQEDSAVYLCASSSGLAGGETQYFGPGTRLLVL.

The J gene is TRBJ2-1, the V gene TRBV29-1, with 11 positions matching TRBD2. The germline gives CDR1 SQVTM, CDR2 ANQGSEA. The CDR3 has 16 amino acids. The V and J ends lost 5 bases and 1 base, in that order; junction bases with no gene match: 7. The CDR3 region has the DNA TGCAGCGTTACTAGTAGCGGGAGGGCTTCCTACAATGAGCAGTTCTTC. Translating gives CSVTSSGRASYNEQFF.

CDR3 loop: CAWSVRTSNEQYF. In DNA, the CDR3 is TGTGCCTGGAGTGTAAGGACGTCGAACGAGCAGTACTTC. V gene TRBV30 combines with J gene TRBJ2-7; the D is unclear. The CDR3 consists of 13 residues. Germline CDR1 GTSNPN, CDR2 SVGIG (reference sequence). Trimming took 0 bases from V and 5 from J, leaving 11 bases between them.

This clone showed up just a few times. This sequence joins TRBV7-8 and TRBJ1-2; TRBD1 matches at 7 bases. The V and J ends lost 5 bases and 8 bases, in that order; junction bases with no gene match: 11. In germline, CDR1 is SGHVS, CDR2 FQNEAQ. The CDR3 runs to 14 residues. The CDR3 is CASSPGPDREGYTF. The CDR3, as DNA: TGTGCCAGCAGCCCCGGGCCCGACAGGGAGGGCTACACCTTC.

This chain links TRBV4-1 with TRBJ2-7; 10 nucleotides line up with TRBD2. Germline V gene data show CDR1 as MGHRA and CDR2 as YSYEKL. Unmatched junction bases numbered 4, after V lost 1 base and J lost 4 bases. CDR3 length equals 15 residues. The CDR3: CASSQGSGGRYEQYF. The CDR3 region has the DNA TGCGCCAGCAGCCAAGGTAGCGGGGGGCGGTACGAGCAGTACTTC.

V usage is TRBV7-2 and J usage is TRBJ2-2, with 9 bases aligning to TRBD2. V lost 2 bases, J lost 7 bases, and 8 bases stayed unmatched. The CDR3 sequence is 16 residues long. Germline V gives CDR1 SGHTA, CDR2 FQGNSA. The CDR3 sequence is CASSLMASGVGGELFF. The CDR3 DNA reads TGTGCCAGCAGCTTAATGGCTAGCGGGGTTGGCGGGGAGCTGTTTTTT.